Listed here are 10 T cell receptor beta chains from one sample, sequenced in a study of identical twins. TCRdb ran MiXCR on the 5' RACE reads and lists one entry per CDR3 protein. The sample records about 1.7 million distinct CDR3 sequences, about 30% being singletons. The sequencing input was cord blood. Receptors originate from a newborn girl in good health.

In this sample, this clonotype turned up many times. J is TRBJ2-7 and V is TRBV3-1; TRBD2 matches 8 bases. The CDR3 covers 16 residues. V was pared by 0 bases and J by 0 bases, with 4 bases of the junction left unmatched. CDR1 is LGHDT and CDR2 is YNNKEL in the germline V gene (reference sequence). The CDR3 DNA reads TGTGCCAGCAGCCAAGAACTAGCGGTGAGCTCCTACGAGCAGTACTTC. Protein product: CASSQELAVSSYEQYF.

The chain carries TRBV3-1 and TRBJ2-4, with a possible D match to TRBD2 (5 bases). V gave up 3 bases and J gave up 2 bases, with 23 bases separating them. CDR1 and CDR2 from the germline V gene are LGHDT and YNNKEL (reference sequence). The CDR3 extends over 19 amino acids. CDR3 protein: CASSHSGLSDTRSKNIQYF. The CDR3 coding sequence is TGTGCCAGCAGCCACTCAGGACTCTCCGACACGAGATCCAAAAACATTCAGTACTTC.

In its sample, this clonotype was seen a few times. The chain carries TRBV10-3 and TRBJ2-7, with TRBD2 as a possible D gene (5 bases). This CDR3 is 15 amino acids long. V lost 8 bases and J 4 bases, leaving 21 bases between the germline ends. Germline V gives CDR1 ENHRY, CDR2 SYGVKD. The CDR3 sequence: CAISREWGYRYEQYF. The CDR3 DNA reads TGTGCCATCTCGAGGGAATGGGGATATCGTTACGAGCAGTACTTC.

The V gene is TRBV25-1, the J gene TRBJ2-7; a weak D match, TRBD2 (6 bases). Trimming left V 4 bases short and J 4 bases short, with 11 bases between. Germline loops: CDR1 MGHDK, CDR2 SYGVNS. The CDR3 sequence is 13 residues long. The CDR3 bases are TGTGCCAGCAGTGGGGGACTCAAGTACGAGCAGTACTTC. Protein product: CASSGGLKYEQYF.

The rearrangement links TRBV20-1 to TRBJ1-2; a possible D gene is TRBD1 (5 bases). The CDR3 is 15 amino acids. Looked up from germline, CDR1 is DFQATT and CDR2 is SNEGSKA (reference sequence). V was clipped by 6 bases and J by 0 bases, with 17 bases between them. In nucleotides, the CDR3 is TGCAGTGCCCGGGGACGGAACCGCACTAACTATGGCTACACCTTC. This gives the protein CSARGRNRTNYGYTF.

The rearrangement links TRBV20-1 to TRBJ1-6; D is unclear. The CDR3 is made up of 15 amino acids. V dropped 0 bases and J dropped 1 base, with 7 bases sitting between them. Germline CDR1 is DFQATT and CDR2 is SNEGSKA (reference sequence). The CDR3 loop is CSAREWGSYNSPLHF. DNA for the CDR3: TGCAGTGCTAGAGAGTGGGGATCCTATAATTCACCCCTCCACTTT.

The chain combines TRBV30 with TRBJ2-7; 8 bases are shared with TRBD2. The J call is in doubt because the DNA end fits TRBJ2-5 better. The CDR3 is made up of 16 amino acids. Germline CDR1 is GTSNPN and CDR2 is SVGIG (reference sequence). The CDR3 loop is CAWSGALGLARETQYF. In DNA form, the CDR3 reads TGTGCCTGGAGTGGCGCTCTCGGACTAGCACGCGAGACCCAGTACTTC.

CDR3 region: CASSPTSGGASYNEQFF. The CDR3 bases are TGTGCCAGCAGTCCGACTAGCGGGGGGGCCTCCTACAATGAGCAGTTCTTC. This chain links TRBV12-3 or TRBV12-4 with TRBJ2-1; 14 positions match TRBD2. The CDR3 length is 17 residues. Germline trimming cut 5 bases from V and 0 bases from J; bases unmatched to any gene: 3.

The chain uses TRBV27 and TRBJ1-5, with D perhaps TRBD1 (5 bases). V lost 0 bases and J 12 bases, leaving 24 bases between the germline ends. Germline values: CDR1 MNHEY, CDR2 SMNVEV (reference sequence). The CDR3 length is 17 residues. The DNA for the CDR3 is TGTGCCAGCAGTTTATCGTATTATGCCCGGGACTGGGGACTCCAGCATTTT. Its protein product is CASSLSYYARDWGLQHF.

About this clonotype itself: At one of its ends the junction is not consistent with the germline gene, which may arise from a read error. CDR3 sequence reads: CASSQDTSTDTRYF. The CDR3 nucleotides read TGTGCCAGCAGCCAAGACACTAGCACAGATACGCGGTATTTT. The chain links TRBV3-1 to TRBJ2-3; D may be TRBD2 (6 bases). Germline CDR1 is LGHDT and CDR2 is YNNKEL (reference sequence). The CDR3 totals 14 residues.